The 16 T cell receptor beta chains in this list originate from one sample, sequenced in a study of T cell responses to AZD1222 COVID-19 vaccine (dated by TCRdb to the early 2020s). Per the publication, the time point label means: about 28 days (+/-7) after the second vaccine dose. Preparation of the library involved the immunoSEQ multiplex PCR assay. TCRdb carries this immuneACCESS record with in-frame sequences only. Its versions omit some clonotypes, under half of them owing to an unresolved V gene in the studies checked, with the rest unexplained. In this sample the table shows about 80,000 clones, around 93% of which occur a single time. The top ten clonotypes cover around 8% of the sample. The material was peripheral blood, obtained 28 days after the second AZD1222 dose. These receptors originate from an adult who received the AZD1222 COVID-19 vaccine.

The CDR3, as DNA: TGCGCCAGCAGCTCACAGGGAAACACTGAAGCTTTCTTT. As protein: CASSSQGNTEAFF. The J gene is TRBJ1-1, the V gene TRBV5-1, with D perhaps matching TRBD1 (6 bases). CDR1 and CDR2 from the germline V gene are SGHRS and YFSETQ. The V and J ends lost 3 bases and 2 bases respectively, with 8 bases between them. The CDR3 has 13 amino acids. The whole variable domain, filled in from reference TRBV5-1 and TRBJ1-1, reads KAGVTQTPRYLIKTRGQQVTLSCSPISGHRSVSWYQQTPGQGLQFLFEYFSETQRNKGNFPGRFSGRQFSNSRSEMNVSTLELGDSALYLCASSSQGNTEAFFGQGTRLTVV.

This chain uses TRBV30 with TRBJ1-6, with TRBD1 as a possible D gene (6 bases). CDR1 GTSNPN and CDR2 SVGIG come from the germline V gene (reference sequence). V was pared by 7 bases and J by 7 bases, with 20 bases between. The length of the CDR3 is 15 residues. The CDR3 loop reads CAFRGAGRANSPLHF. As DNA, the CDR3 is TGTGCCTTCCGGGGGGCTGGCAGGGCGAATTCACCCCTCCACTTT.

V gene TRBV7-2 combines with J gene TRBJ2-7; D perhaps matches TRBD2 (6 bases). The V end lost 2 bases, the J end lost 7 bases, and 15 bases lay between the germline ends. There are 14 residues in the CDR3. From germline, CDR1 is SGHTA and CDR2 FQGNSA. The CDR3 DNA is TGTGCCAGCAGCTTAAGCCCCGGGACTCGGGAGCAGTACTTC. Its translation is CASSLSPGTREQYF. Combining the CDR3 with reference TRBV7-2 and TRBJ2-7 gives the whole variable domain GAGVSQSPSNKVTEKGKDVELRCDPISGHTALYWYRQSLGQGLEFLIYFQGNSAPDKSGLPSDRFSAERTGGSVSTLTIQRTQQEDSAVYLCASSLSPGTREQYFGPGTRLTVT.

The rearrangement uses TRBV7-2 and TRBJ2-1; possible D gene TRBD2, 5 bases. The V and J ends lost 8 bases and 8 bases respectively, with 25 bases between them. Germline V gene sequence: CDR1 SGHTA, CDR2 FQGNSA. The CDR3 is 16 amino acids. The CDR3, as DNA: TGTGCCAGCTCAATGAGGGTTCACTCGGTGGGCCATGAGCAGTTCTTC. Translated, it gives CASSMRVHSVGHEQFF.

The rearrangement joins TRBV2 to TRBJ2-1, with a possible D match to TRBD2 (6 bases). Germline V gene sequence: CDR1 SNHLY, CDR2 FYNNEI. This CDR3 comprises 14 residues. V was pared by 4 bases and J by 6 bases, with 13 bases between. This CDR3 is CASSGRREINEQFF. In DNA form, the CDR3 reads TGTGCCAGCAGTGGGCGGAGGGAAATCAATGAGCAGTTCTTC.

The count of this clone is one. The chain joins TRBV5-1 to TRBJ1-3; TRBD1 aligns across 8 bases. The V segment lost 4 bases and the J segment 1 base; nucleotides outside the gene matches: 10. CDR1 SGHRS and CDR2 YFSETQ come from the germline V gene. The CDR3 is 17 amino acids. CDR3: CASSAGAGGRSGNTIYF. The CDR3 bases are TGCGCCAGCAGCGCTGGGGCAGGGGGCAGATCTGGAAACACCATATATTTT.

V usage is TRBV7-9 and J usage is TRBJ2-1; TRBD2 matches 9 bases. V trimming: 3 bases; J trimming: 4 bases; junction bases outside the gene matches: 10. CDR3 length equals 17 residues. Germline values: CDR1 SEHNR, CDR2 FQNEAQ (reference sequence). CDR3 amino acids: CASSLASGKIRYNEQFF. The DNA for the CDR3 is TGTGCCAGCAGCTTGGCTAGCGGGAAAATAAGGTACAATGAGCAGTTCTTC.

The chain links TRBV19 to TRBJ2-1; TRBD1 is a possible D gene (6 bases). Trimming shortened V by 5 bases and J by 9 bases, and 11 bases separated the two germline ends. CDR3 length: 12 amino acids. Germline V gives CDR1 LNHDA, CDR2 SQIVND (reference sequence). CDR3 amino acids: CASSQQGGEQFF. The CDR3 nucleotides are TGTGCCAGTAGTCAACAGGGTGGTGAGCAGTTCTTC.

This chain joins TRBV28 and TRBJ2-1; unclear D gene. The germline gives CDR1 MDHEN, CDR2 SYDVKM. V was clipped by 7 bases and J by 10 bases, with 11 bases between them. This CDR3 comprises 11 residues. CDR3 protein: CASTLSGEQFF. In DNA, the CDR3 is TGTGCCAGCACCCTTAGTGGCGAGCAGTTCTTC.

The V and J genes are TRBV29-1 and TRBJ1-4; D remains ambiguous. The CDR3 is 13 amino acids. V lost 3 bases to trimming and J lost 2 bases, with 7 bases between them. From germline, CDR1 is SQVTM and CDR2 ANQGSEA. The CDR3 sequence is CSVERGTNEKLFF. CDR3 DNA: TGCAGCGTTGAGCGGGGTACTAATGAAAAACTGTTTTTT.

The chain couples TRBV5-1 to TRBJ2-5; TRBD2 agrees at 7 bases. J lost 1 base, V lost 1 base, and 7 bases had no gene match. The CDR3 runs 16 residues. The germline CDR1 and CDR2 sequences are SGHRS and YFSETQ. This chain's CDR3 is CASSLSSSGPQETQYF. The CDR3 DNA is TGCGCCAGCAGCTTGTCGTCTAGCGGCCCCCAAGAGACCCAGTACTTC.

The V call is TRBV7-9, the J call TRBJ2-1, with 10 bases that match TRBD2. Germline CDR1 reads SEHNR; CDR2 reads FQNEAQ (reference sequence). The trim removed 2 bases at V and 8 bases at J, leaving 6 bases unmatched. This CDR3 region has 15 residues. CDR3 region: CASSLFLAGEHEQFF. For the CDR3, the DNA is TGTGCCAGCAGCTTATTCCTAGCGGGAGAGCATGAGCAGTTCTTC.

The gene calls are TRBV12-3 or TRBV12-4 and TRBJ1-3; D may be TRBD1 (5 bases). This CDR3 has 13 residues. V gave up 7 bases and J gave up 7 bases, with 14 bases separating them. The CDR3 sequence: CASTFLGGNTIYF. CDR3 coding DNA: TGTGCCAGCACCTTCTTGGGGGGGAACACCATATATTTT.

This clone has a single count. The junction and the germline gene differ at one end; a read error may be behind it. This chain uses TRBV5-1 with TRBJ2-7, with TRBD1 as a possible D gene (6 bases). The V gene's germline CDR1 is SGHRS and CDR2 YFSETQ. The CDR3 sequence is 14 residues long. The CDR3 sequence: CATSKGGAPDEQYF. The CDR3, as DNA: TGCGCCACCAGCAAAGGGGGAGCTCCGGACGAGCAGTACTTC. Drawing the rest from reference TRBV5-1 and TRBJ2-7, the complete variable domain is KAGVTQTPRYLIKTRGQQVTLSCSPISGHRSVSWYQQTPGQGLQFLFEYFSETQRNKGNFPGRFSGRQFSNSRSEMNVSTLELGDSALYLCATSKGGAPDEQYFGPGTRLTVT.

This chain links TRBV12-3 or TRBV12-4 with TRBJ2-7, with D unresolved. This CDR3 spans 12 amino acids. V was shortened by 5 bases and J by 4 bases, with 9 bases between the two germline ends. CDR3 region: CASSRMGYEQYF. For the CDR3, the DNA is TGTGCCAGCAGTCGGATGGGGTACGAGCAGTACTTC.

The chain recombines TRBV9 with TRBJ2-1, with D possibly being TRBD1 (6 bases). V lost 3 bases, J lost 2 bases, and 12 bases lay in between. CDR1 SGDLS and CDR2 YYNGEE come from the germline V gene. This CDR3 has 15 residues. The CDR3 DNA sequence: TGTGCCAGCAGCGCCGAGACAGGTACCTACAATGAGCAGTTCTTC. Residues: CASSAETGTYNEQFF.